The present TCR beta chain was sequenced within a study of beta chain features in type 1 diabetes. The whole isolated RNA underwent reverse transcription, so sequencing captured expressed TCRB transcripts. Sequencing used immunoSEQ multiplex PCR; TCRdb keeps in-frame clones, though not all of them. In the table there are about 42,000 clones, 50% of which are singletons. The germline gives CDR1 LNHDA, CDR2 SQIVND (reference sequence). Losses at the gene ends were 1 base for V and 6 bases for J; bases not matched to a gene: 5. This CDR3 is built from 16 residues. Sequences were obtained from stem cell memory CD4+ T cells from blood. The rearrangement uses TRBV19 and TRBJ2-1; 11 positions match TRBD2. This sequence was found in a woman in her twenties or thirties in good health. The CDR3 sequence is CASSIALAGGLNEQFF. The CDR3 DNA sequence: TGTGCCAGTAGTATAGCTCTAGCGGGAGGCCTCAATGAGCAGTTCTTC. Looking up the rest from reference TRBV19 and TRBJ2-1 gives the full variable domain: DGGITQSPKYLFRKEGQNVTLSCEQNLNHDAMYWYRQDPGQGLRLIYYSQIVNDFQKGDIAEGYSVSREKKESFPLTVTSAQKNPTAFYLCASSIALAGGLNEQFFGPGTRLTVL.